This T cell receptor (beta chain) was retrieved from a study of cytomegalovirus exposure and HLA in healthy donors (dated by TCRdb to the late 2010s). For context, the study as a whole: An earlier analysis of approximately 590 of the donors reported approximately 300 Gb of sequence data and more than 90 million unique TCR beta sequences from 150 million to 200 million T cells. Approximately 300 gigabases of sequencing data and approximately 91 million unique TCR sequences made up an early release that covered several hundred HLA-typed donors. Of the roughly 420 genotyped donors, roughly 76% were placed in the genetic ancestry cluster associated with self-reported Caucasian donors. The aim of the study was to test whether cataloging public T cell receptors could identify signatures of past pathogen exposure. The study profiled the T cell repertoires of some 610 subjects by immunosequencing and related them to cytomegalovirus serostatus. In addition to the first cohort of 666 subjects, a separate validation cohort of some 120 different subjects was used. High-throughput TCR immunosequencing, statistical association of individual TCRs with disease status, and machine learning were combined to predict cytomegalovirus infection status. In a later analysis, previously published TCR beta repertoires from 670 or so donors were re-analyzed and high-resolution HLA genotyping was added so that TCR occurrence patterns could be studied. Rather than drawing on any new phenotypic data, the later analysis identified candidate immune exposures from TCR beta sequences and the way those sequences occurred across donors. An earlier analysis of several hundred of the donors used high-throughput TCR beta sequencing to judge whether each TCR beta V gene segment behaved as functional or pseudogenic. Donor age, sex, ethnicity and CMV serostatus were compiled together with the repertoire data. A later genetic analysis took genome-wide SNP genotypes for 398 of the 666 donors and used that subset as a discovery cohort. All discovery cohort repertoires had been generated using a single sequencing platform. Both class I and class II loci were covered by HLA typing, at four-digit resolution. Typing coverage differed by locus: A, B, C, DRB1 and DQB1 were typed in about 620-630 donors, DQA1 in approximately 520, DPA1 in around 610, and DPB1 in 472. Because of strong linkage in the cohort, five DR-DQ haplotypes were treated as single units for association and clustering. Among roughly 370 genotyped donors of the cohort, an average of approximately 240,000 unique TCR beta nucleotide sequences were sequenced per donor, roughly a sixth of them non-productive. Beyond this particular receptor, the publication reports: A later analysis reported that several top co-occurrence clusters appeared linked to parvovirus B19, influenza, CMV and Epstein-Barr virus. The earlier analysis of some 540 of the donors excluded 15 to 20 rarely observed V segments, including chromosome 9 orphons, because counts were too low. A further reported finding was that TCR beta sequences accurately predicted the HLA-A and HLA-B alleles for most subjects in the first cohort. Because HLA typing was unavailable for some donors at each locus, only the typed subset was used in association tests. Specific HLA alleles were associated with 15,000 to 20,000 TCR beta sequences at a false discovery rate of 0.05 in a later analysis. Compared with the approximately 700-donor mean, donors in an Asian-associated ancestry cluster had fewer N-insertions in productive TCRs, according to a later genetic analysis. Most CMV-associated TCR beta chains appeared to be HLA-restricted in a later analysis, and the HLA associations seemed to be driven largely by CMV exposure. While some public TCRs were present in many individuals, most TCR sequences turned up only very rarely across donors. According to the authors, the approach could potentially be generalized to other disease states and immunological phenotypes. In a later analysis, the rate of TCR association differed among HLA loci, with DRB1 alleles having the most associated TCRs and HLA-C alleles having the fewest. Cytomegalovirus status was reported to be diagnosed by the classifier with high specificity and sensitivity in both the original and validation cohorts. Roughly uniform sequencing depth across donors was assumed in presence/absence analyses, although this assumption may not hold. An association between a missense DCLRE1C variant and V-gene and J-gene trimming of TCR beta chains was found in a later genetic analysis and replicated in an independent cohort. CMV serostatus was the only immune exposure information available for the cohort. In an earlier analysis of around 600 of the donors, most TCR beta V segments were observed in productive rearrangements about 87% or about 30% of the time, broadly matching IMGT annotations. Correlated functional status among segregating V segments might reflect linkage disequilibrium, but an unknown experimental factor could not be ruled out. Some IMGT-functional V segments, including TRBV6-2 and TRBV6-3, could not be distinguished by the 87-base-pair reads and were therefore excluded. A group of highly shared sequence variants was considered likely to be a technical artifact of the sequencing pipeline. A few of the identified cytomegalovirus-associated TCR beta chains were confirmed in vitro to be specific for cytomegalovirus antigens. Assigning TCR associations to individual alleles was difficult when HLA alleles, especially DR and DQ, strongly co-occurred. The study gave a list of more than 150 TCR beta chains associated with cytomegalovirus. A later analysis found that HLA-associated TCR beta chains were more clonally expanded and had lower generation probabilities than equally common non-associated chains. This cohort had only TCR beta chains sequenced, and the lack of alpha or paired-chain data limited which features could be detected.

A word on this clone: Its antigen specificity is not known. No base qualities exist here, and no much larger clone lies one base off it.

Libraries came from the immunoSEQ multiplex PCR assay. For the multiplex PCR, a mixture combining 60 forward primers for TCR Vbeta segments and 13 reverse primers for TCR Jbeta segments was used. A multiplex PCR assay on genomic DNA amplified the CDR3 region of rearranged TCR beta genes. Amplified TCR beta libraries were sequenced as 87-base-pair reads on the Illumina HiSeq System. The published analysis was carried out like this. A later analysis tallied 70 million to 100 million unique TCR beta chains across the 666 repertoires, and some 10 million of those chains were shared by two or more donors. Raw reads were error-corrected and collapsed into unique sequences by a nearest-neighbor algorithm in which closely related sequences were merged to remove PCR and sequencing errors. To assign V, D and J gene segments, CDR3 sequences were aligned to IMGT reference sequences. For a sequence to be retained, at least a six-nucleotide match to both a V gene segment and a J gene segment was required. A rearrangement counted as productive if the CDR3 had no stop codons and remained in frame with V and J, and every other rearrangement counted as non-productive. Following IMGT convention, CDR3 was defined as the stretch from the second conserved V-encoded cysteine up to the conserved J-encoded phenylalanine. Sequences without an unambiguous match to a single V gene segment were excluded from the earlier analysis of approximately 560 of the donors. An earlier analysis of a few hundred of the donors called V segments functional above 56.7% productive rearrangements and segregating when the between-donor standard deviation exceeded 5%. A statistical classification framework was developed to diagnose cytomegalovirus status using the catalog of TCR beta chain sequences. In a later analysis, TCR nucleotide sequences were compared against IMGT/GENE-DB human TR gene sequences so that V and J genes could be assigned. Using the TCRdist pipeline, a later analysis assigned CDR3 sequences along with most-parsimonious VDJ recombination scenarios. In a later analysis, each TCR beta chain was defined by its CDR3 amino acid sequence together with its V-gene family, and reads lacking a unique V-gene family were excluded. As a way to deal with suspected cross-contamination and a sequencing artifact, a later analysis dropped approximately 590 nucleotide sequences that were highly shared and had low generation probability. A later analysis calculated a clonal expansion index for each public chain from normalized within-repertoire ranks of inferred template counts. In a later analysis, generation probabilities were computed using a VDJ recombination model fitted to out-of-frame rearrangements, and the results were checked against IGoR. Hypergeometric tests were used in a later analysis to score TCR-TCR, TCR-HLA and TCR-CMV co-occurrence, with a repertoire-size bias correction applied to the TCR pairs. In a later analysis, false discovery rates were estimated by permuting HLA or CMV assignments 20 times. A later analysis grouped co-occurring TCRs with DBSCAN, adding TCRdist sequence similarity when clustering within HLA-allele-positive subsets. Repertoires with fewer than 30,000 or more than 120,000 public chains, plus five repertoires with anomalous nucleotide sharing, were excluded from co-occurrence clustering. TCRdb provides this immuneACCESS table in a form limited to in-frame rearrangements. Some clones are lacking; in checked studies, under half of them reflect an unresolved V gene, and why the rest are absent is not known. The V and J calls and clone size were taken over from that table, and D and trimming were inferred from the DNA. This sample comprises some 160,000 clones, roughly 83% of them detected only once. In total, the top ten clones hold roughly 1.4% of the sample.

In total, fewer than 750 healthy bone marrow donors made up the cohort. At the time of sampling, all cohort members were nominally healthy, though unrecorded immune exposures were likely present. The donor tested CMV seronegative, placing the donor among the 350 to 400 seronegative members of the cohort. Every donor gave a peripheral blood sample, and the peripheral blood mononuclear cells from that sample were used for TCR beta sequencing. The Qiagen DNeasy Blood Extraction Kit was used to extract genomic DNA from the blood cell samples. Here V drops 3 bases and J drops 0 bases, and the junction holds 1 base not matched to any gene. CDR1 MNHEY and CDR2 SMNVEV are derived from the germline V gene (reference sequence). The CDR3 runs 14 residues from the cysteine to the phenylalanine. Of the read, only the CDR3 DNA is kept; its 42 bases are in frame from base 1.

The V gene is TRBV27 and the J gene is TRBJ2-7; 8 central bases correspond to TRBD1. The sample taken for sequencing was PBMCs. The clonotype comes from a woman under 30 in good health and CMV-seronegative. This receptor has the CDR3 CASSFDRGSYEQYF. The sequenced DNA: TGTGCCAGCAGTTTCGACAGGGGCTCCTACGAGCAGTACTTC.